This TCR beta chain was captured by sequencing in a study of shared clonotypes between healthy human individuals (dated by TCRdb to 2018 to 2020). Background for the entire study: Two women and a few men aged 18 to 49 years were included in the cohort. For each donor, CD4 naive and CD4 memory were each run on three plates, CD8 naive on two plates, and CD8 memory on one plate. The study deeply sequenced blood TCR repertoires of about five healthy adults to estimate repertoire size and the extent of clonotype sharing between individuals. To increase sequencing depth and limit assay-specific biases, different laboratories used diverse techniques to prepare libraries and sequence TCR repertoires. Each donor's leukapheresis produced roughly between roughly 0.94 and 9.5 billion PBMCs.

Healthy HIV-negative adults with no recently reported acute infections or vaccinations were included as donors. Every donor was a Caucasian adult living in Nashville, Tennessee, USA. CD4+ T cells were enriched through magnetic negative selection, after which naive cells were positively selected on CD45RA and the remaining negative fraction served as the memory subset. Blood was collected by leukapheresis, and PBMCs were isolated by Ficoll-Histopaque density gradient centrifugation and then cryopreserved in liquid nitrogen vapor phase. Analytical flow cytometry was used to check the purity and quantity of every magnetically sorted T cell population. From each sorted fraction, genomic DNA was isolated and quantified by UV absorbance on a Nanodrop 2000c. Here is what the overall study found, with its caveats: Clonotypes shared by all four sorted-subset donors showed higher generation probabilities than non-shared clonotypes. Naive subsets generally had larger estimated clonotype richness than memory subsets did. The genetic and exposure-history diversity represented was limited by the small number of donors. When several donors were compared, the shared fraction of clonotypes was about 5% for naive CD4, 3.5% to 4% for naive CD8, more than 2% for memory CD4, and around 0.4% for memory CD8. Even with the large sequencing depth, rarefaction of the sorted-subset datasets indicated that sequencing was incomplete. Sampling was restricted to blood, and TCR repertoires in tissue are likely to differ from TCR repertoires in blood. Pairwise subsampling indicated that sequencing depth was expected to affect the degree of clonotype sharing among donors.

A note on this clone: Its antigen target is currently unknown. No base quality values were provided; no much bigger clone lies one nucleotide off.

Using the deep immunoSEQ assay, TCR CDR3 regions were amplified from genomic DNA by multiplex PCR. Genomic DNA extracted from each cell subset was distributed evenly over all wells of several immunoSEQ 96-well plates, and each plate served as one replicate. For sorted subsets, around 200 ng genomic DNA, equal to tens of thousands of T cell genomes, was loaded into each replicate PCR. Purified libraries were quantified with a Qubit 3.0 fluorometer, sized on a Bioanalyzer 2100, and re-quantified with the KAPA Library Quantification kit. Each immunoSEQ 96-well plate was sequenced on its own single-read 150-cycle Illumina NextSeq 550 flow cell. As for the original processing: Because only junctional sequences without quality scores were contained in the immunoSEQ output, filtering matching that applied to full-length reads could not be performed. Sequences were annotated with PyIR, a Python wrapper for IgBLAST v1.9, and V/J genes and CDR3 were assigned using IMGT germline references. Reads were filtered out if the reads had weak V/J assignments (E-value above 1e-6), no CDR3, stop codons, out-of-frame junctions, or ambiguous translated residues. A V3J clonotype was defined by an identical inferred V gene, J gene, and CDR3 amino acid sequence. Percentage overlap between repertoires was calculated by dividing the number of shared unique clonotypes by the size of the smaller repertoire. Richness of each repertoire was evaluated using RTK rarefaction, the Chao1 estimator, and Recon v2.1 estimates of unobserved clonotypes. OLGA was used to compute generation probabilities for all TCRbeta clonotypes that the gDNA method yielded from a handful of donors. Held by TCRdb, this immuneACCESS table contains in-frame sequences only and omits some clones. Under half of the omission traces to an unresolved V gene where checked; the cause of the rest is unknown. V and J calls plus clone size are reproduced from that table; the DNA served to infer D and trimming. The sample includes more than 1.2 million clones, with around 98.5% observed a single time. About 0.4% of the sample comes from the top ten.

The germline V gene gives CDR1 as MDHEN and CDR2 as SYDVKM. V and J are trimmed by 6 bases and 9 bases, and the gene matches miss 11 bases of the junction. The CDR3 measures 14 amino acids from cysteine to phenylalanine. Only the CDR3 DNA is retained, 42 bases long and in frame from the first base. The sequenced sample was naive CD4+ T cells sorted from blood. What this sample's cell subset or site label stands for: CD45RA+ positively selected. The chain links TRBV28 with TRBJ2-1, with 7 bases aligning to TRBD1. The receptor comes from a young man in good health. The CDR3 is CASRTPQGWAEQFF. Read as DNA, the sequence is TGTGCCAGCAGGACCCCACAGGGGTGGGCTGAGCAGTTCTTC.